This TCR beta chain was recovered during a study of blood T cell repertoires in COVID-19. Whole-study context: From T cells, B-cell-depleted T cells, or PBMCs came the material, which was cDNA or gDNA.

Germline assignment: CDR1 SGHAT and CDR2 FQNNGV. The V segment lost 5 bases and the J segment 2 bases; nucleotides outside the gene matches: 4. The CDR3 covers 15 residues. Generated by immunoSEQ multiplex PCR, the TCRdb table keeps only in-frame clones and is missing some. The sample consists of roughly 370,000 clones, 80% to 90% of them appearing once. The chain recombines TRBV11-2 with TRBJ1-3, with 9 nucleotides matching TRBD1. The clonotype originates from a woman between 45 and 60 years old who had recovered from COVID-19. Specimen: PBMCs or T cells enriched from blood (not recorded which). The CDR3 DNA reads TGTGCCAGCAGCCTACAGGGGGCTACTGGAAACACCATATATTTT. Translating gives CASSLQGATGNTIYF.